This T cell receptor (beta chain) derives from a study of cytomegalovirus exposure and HLA in healthy donors. Primers included in the PCR were 60 Vbeta and 13 Jbeta primers. The table came from immunoSEQ multiplex PCR; TCRdb's copy has only in-frame clones and leaves some out. The sample shows some 95,000 clones, 75% to 85% of them seen only once. The sample holds a few counts of this clone. The germline V gene has CDR1 KGHSH and CDR2 LQKENI. Trimming took 5 bases from V and 4 from J, leaving 11 bases between them. The CDR3 runs to 13 residues. The chain uses TRBV18 and TRBJ1-1, with a tentative D call TRBD1 (6 bases). The source is a woman in her 40s in good health and CMV-seronegative. The specimen sequenced was PBMCs. CDR3 loop: CASSSNRVTEAFF. The CDR3 DNA reads TGTGCCAGCTCATCCAACAGGGTCACTGAAGCTTTCTTT.